The 11 T cell receptor beta chains presented below share a single source sample, sequenced in a study of blood T cell repertoires in COVID-19. Clones were sequenced by immunoSEQ multiplex PCR, and TCRdb holds only the in-frame ones, with some missing. Here the sample spans more than 110,000 clones, 84% being singletons. The specimen was PBMCs or T cells enriched from blood (not recorded which). The receptors derive from a young woman who had been exposed to COVID-19.

This chain joins TRBV5-1 and TRBJ1-4; maybe TRBD1 (5 bases). CDR1 is SGHRS and CDR2 is YFSETQ in the germline V gene. There are 16 residues in the CDR3. Between the trimmed V and J ends, which lost 4 bases and 4 bases, there was a span of 17 bases. The CDR3 sequence: CASSPPVGGDNEKLFF. DNA for the CDR3: TGCGCCAGCAGCCCCCCGGTCGGAGGGGATAATGAAAAACTGTTTTTT.

Worth noting for this clone: The sample contains more than one DNA sequence encoding this CDR3. The V call is TRBV28, the J call TRBJ2-5; 8 bases map to TRBD2. Per the germline V gene, CDR1 is MDHEN and CDR2 is SYDVKM. V lost 7 bases, J lost 5 bases, and 6 bases stayed unmatched. This CDR3 spans 13 amino acids. The DNA of the CDR3 is TGTGCCAGCACCTGGGGCGGGAGGGAGACCCAGTACTTC. It yields the protein CASTWGGRETQYF.

This clone was detected only a few times. The sample contains more than one DNA sequence encoding this CDR3. The rearrangement joins TRBV7-3 to TRBJ2-2; 12 bases align to TRBD2. V shed 5 bases, J shed 1 base, and the junction held 2 bases outside the gene matches. The CDR3 extends over 16 amino acids. CDR1 and CDR2 from the germline V gene are SGHTA and FQGTGA. In nucleotides, the CDR3 is TGTGCCAGCAGCCCGGGACTAGCGGGGAACACCGGGGAGCTGTTTTTT. Residues: CASSPGLAGNTGELFF.

This rearrangement joins TRBV28 to TRBJ1-1; possible D gene TRBD1, 5 bases. The CDR3 runs 15 residues. Germline V gene lookup returns CDR1 MDHEN and CDR2 SYDVKM. V was clipped by 2 bases and J by 3 bases, with 13 bases between them. CDR3 in DNA: TGTGCCAGCAGTTTAAGTTCACGGGGGGACACTGAAGCTTTCTTT. Its protein product is CASSLSSRGDTEAFF.

In this sample, this clone turned up once. V is TRBV27 and J is TRBJ1-2; a weak D match, TRBD1 (5 bases). Looked up from germline, CDR1 is MNHEY and CDR2 is SMNVEV (reference sequence). CDR3 length equals 17 residues. Deletions cut 3 bases from V and 3 bases from J, with 20 bases between. Here the CDR3 DNA reads TGTGCCAGCAGTTTCATCTGGGGCGGGGGTAATGACTATGGCTACACCTTC. This sequence encodes CASSFIWGGGNDYGYTF.

The chain combines TRBV19 with TRBJ1-2, with D perhaps matching TRBD1 (6 bases). CDR3 length equals 13 residues. Between the trimmed V and J ends, which lost 5 bases and 7 bases, there was a span of 14 bases. Germline V lookup: CDR1 LNHDA, CDR2 SQIVND (reference sequence). The CDR3 nucleotides are TGTGCCAGTAGTGATTACAGGGCCCGTGGCTACACCTTC. Translating gives CASSDYRARGYTF. The whole variable domain, remainder taken from reference TRBV19 and TRBJ1-2, is DGGITQSPKYLFRKEGQNVTLSCEQNLNHDAMYWYRQDPGQGLRLIYYSQIVNDFQKGDIAEGYSVSREKKESFPLTVTSAQKNPTAFYLCASSDYRARGYTFGSGTRLTVV.

The gene calls are TRBV7-8 and TRBJ2-1, with TRBD2 as a possible D gene (7 bases). The CDR3 has 16 residues. CDR1 and CDR2 from the germline V gene are SGHVS and FQNEAQ. V gave up 3 bases and J gave up 4 bases, with 16 bases separating them. CDR3 protein: CASSFGGPLDYNEQFF. The CDR3 DNA reads as TGTGCCAGCAGCTTCGGGGGGCCCCTAGATTACAATGAGCAGTTCTTC.

This chain connects TRBV5-5 to TRBJ1-1; D remains ambiguous. The CDR3 is 14 amino acids. Deletions cut 4 bases from V and 3 bases from J, with 13 bases between. Germline V gene sequence: CDR1 SGHKS, CDR2 YYEKEE (reference sequence). CDR3 nucleotide sequence: TGTGCCAGCAGCCCCGGAGTAATAGACACTGAAGCTTTCTTT. Protein sequence: CASSPGVIDTEAFF.

This chain connects TRBV7-9 to TRBJ1-2; TRBD1 aligns across 12 bases. CDR1 is SEHNR and CDR2 is FQNEAQ in the germline V gene (reference sequence). With 5 bases clipped from V and 14 bases from J, the junction kept 9 bases outside the gene matches. This CDR3 comprises 13 residues. As DNA, the CDR3 is TGTGCCAGCAGCGCCGGGACAGGGGGCTTGTATACCTTC. This translates into CASSAGTGGLYTF.

The chain's CDR3 is CAWSGGGWRGNEQFF. The CDR3 nucleotides are TGTGCCTGGAGTGGGGGGGGGTGGCGGGGCAATGAGCAGTTCTTC. The chain is built from TRBV30 and TRBJ2-1; TRBD2 agrees at 7 bases. V was clipped by 1 base and J by 6 bases; unmatched bases: 9. Germline V gene lookup returns CDR1 GTSNPN and CDR2 SVGIG (reference sequence). This CDR3 comprises 15 residues. Based on the CDR3 plus reference TRBV30 and TRBJ2-1, the full variable domain is SQTIHQWPATLVQPVGSPLSLECTVEGTSNPNLYWYRQAAGRGLQLLFYSVGIGQISSEVPQNLSASRPQDRQFILSSKKLLLSDSGFYLCAWSGGGWRGNEQFFGPGTRLTVL.

The rearrangement uses TRBV27 and TRBJ2-7; D remains unclear. Trimming took 5 bases from V and 2 from J, leaving 16 bases between them. This CDR3 region has 15 residues. Germline CDR1 MNHEY, CDR2 SMNVEV (reference sequence). The CDR3 coding sequence is TGTGCCAGCAGTCTTAGCCTAACAACCACCTACGAGCAGTACTTC. This codes for CASSLSLTTTYEQYF.